This TCR beta chain was captured by sequencing in a study of T cells expressing NK-cell markers. Study details: All TCR beta repertoires analysed originated from sorted CD3+CD56+NKG2C+, CD3+CD56+NKG2C- and CD3+CD56-NKG2C+ T cells. Whole-study results and caveats: The study found these clonotypes also leading the CD3+CD56-NKG2C+ fraction in a few donors. Whether expanded NKG2C+ T cell clones were HCMV specific stayed uncertain.

As regards this clonotype: No antigen is known for it.

TCRdb reprocessed the 5' RACE reads and reports one entry per CDR3 protein, with no DNA. The sample has around 180,000 distinct CDR3 sequences. The receptor comes from a man aged 18-75 years in good health. Sequences were obtained from blood T cells: a sorted CD56 or NKG2C T cell subset, CD4+ or CD8+ T cells, or bulk PBMC T cells (not recorded which).

The CDR3 region is CASSSRGTVSYEQYF. The chain recombines TRBV19 with TRBJ2-7. The length of the CDR3 is 15 residues. CDR1 is LNHDA, CDR2 SQIVND, per germline (reference sequence).